This TCR beta chain emerged from a study of blood T cell repertoires in COVID-19 (dated by TCRdb to about 2020). At the level of the whole study: Collaborator samples came from the United States, Italy and Spain and covered acute and convalescent phases of COVID-19. Subjects who had been exposed to COVID-19, were actively infected with it, or had recovered from it provided the deeply sampled blood TCRbeta repertoires that made up the dataset. Sample metadata almost always included a de-identified subject ID, COVID-19 status, age in years and sex. The material from the prospective study consisted of cDNA or gDNA derived from T cells, B-cell-depleted T cells, or PBMCs. Samples were obtained from the ongoing ImmuneRACE study (first 160 participants) and from over 1,000 subjects provided by 6 global collaborators. The repertoires were made available in a free public database intended to serve as a resource for research on the immune response to SARS-CoV-2. HLA class I and class II types, where available, came from metadata supplied by the sample provider rather than from assay-based typing.

The study at large found these results: The amount of clinical and demographic metadata varied by source and participant and was provided uncurated.

Each collaborating institution followed its own protocols to collect whole blood in K2EDTA tubes. For TCRbeta analysis, collaborators shipped samples in one of three forms: frozen whole blood, isolated PBMCs, or DNA extracted from either of those sample types. On this clone itself: The target of this receptor is not known. Base qualities are missing; no much larger clone stands one base away.

CDR1 and CDR2 are drawn from the germline V gene: SGHDT, YYEEEE. Taken from cysteine to phenylalanine, the CDR3 has 14 residues. Solely the CDR3 DNA is kept, with 42 bases framed from the first base. The V end gives up 4 bases and the J end 4 bases, leaving 6 bases in the junction not matched to a gene. The immunoSEQ Assay, a bias-controlled multiplex PCR, was used to amplify TCRbeta CDR3 regions from genomic DNA. On the authors' methods: The number of nucleated cells in each sample was estimated by amplification of reference gene primers within the assay. Sequence reads were collapsed and filtered to measure the absolute abundance of every unique TCRbeta CDR3 rearrangement. Productive Simpson clonality was computed per sample as the square root of Simpson's diversity index over productive rearrangements. Drawn from immuneACCESS, this table holds only the in-frame rearrangements with V and J called that TCRdb kept. Clones are partly lost; checked studies trace under half to an unresolved V gene and leave the rest unexplained. Clone size and V and J calls were adopted from that table, with D and trimming inferred from the DNA. Recorded for this sample are 150,000 or so clones; 70% to 90% of them occurred a single time. The top ten clonotypes cover over 4.5% of the sample.

The chain employs TRBV5-6 and TRBJ1-2; TRBD1 matches 8 bases in the middle. The TCR was taken from a human donor in a cohort sampled during active COVID-19. Sequencing was performed on peripheral blood. This receptor has the CDR3 CASSIGQGAYGYTF. The DNA sequence follows: TGTGCCAGCAGCATAGGACAGGGTGCCTATGGCTACACCTTC.